Below, 7 T cell receptor beta chains from the same sample are listed, as sequenced in a study of T cells in Graves' hyperthyroidism and ophthalmopathy. It was RNA transcripts that yielded the amplified TCR beta CDR3 regions. An initial round of RT-PCR targeting the TCR CDR3 relied on the HTBI primer set. Via MiXCR, TCRdb re-called the multiplex PCR reads, giving one row per CDR3 protein. The sample lists about 640,000 distinct CDR3 sequences; around 20% were seen once. The sequencing input was blood. The receptor set was obtained from a young man with Graves' ophthalmopathy.

There are many counts of this clonotype. The chain couples TRBV5-1 to TRBJ2-7; unclear D gene. Germline CDR1 reads SGHRS; CDR2 reads YFSETQ. V lost 0 bases and J lost 6, with 10 bases in between. The CDR3 covers 13 residues. The DNA of the CDR3 is TGCGCCAGCAGCTTGGAACCTACTCTCGAGCAGTACTTC. Protein: CASSLEPTLEQYF.

This clonotype was counted many times. CDR3 nucleotides: TGTGCCAGCAGTCTCCGGGCCTACAGGGAGGACGATACGCAGTATTTT. Residues: CASSLRAYREDDTQYF. The chain links TRBV2 to TRBJ2-3, with D perhaps given as TRBD1 or TRBD2 (6 bases each). The CDR3 has 16 residues. V lost 5 bases and J 6 bases, leaving 21 bases between the germline ends. Germline assignment: CDR1 SNHLY and CDR2 FYNNEI.

As to this clonotype: A much larger clone lies one base from this, so it may be a read error. In DNA form, the CDR3 reads TGCGCCGGCAGCTTCAGACTAGCGGGAGAATACAATGAGCAGTTCTTC. Its translation is CAGSFRLAGEYNEQFF. This chain joins TRBV5-1 and TRBJ2-1; 12 nucleotides match TRBD2. In germline, CDR1 is SGHRS, CDR2 YFSETQ. The CDR3 sequence is 16 residues long.

The V and J genes are TRBV28 and TRBJ2-1; 8 nucleotides match TRBD1. Germline V gene sequence: CDR1 MDHEN, CDR2 SYDVKM. V shed 6 bases and J 6 bases; nucleotides not matched to a gene: 10. The CDR3 length is 15 residues. The chain's CDR3 is CASRTTGGKGNEQFF. The CDR3 coding sequence is TGTGCCAGCAGAACTACAGGGGGGAAGGGCAATGAGCAGTTCTTC.

This clonotype occurred many times. The rearrangement uses TRBV6-5 and TRBJ2-1, with D maybe TRBD2 (6 bases). The CDR3 is 16 amino acids. Per the germline V gene, CDR1 is MNHEY and CDR2 is SVGAGI. Deletions cut 1 base from V and 6 bases from J, with 16 bases between. The CDR3 sequence is CASSYLQGLEGNEQFF. The CDR3 nucleotides are TGTGCCAGCAGTTACTTGCAGGGACTGGAGGGCAATGAGCAGTTCTTC.

This clonotype occurred a few times. This could be a read error, since a much larger clone is one nucleotide away. The chain combines TRBV5-4 with TRBJ2-7; the D gene is possibly TRBD1 (6 bases). V was shortened by 0 bases and J by 4 bases, with 8 bases between the two germline ends. CDR1 and CDR2 (germline): SGHNT, YYREEE (reference sequence). CDR3 length equals 13 residues. CDR3 bases: TGTGCCAGCAGCTTGGGACAGGAATACGAGCAGTACTTC. Translated, it gives CASSLGQEYEQYF.

This clonotype occurred a few times. The V and J genes are TRBV20-1 and TRBJ1-3, with D tentatively TRBD1 (5 bases). This CDR3 is 18 amino acids long. Trimming stripped 0 bases from V and 0 bases from J, with 18 bases between. Germline V gene lookup returns CDR1 DFQATT and CDR2 SNEGSKA (reference sequence). Written as DNA, the CDR3 is TGCAGTGCTAGAGAGCCGAATATGGGACGTTTCTCTGGAAACACCATATATTTT. The encoded protein is CSAREPNMGRFSGNTIYF.